Detailed here is one T cell receptor (beta chain). CDR3 length equals 13 residues. The V end lost 3 bases, the J end lost 2 bases, and 7 bases lay between the germline ends. Germline values: CDR1 MDHEN, CDR2 SYDVKM. The sample comes from a study of blood T cell repertoires in COVID-19. Study in general: Sites in the United States, Italy and Spain provided acute and convalescent COVID-19 samples. From T cells, B-cell-depleted T cells, or PBMCs came the material, which was cDNA or gDNA.

Original handling: Reference gene primer amplification gave nucleated cell count estimates. Profiling relied on immunoSEQ multiplex PCR, and the TCRdb table lists in-frame clones only, not all of them. From that table come the V and J calls and clone size; the DNA was used to work out D and trimming. The table lists roughly 180,000 clones, roughly 86% of them singletons, with roughly 2.8% in the top ten. The chain uses TRBV28 and TRBJ1-1; a possible D gene is TRBD1 (5 bases). The receptor comes from a woman aged 25 to 39 with active or convalescent COVID-19. The specimen was peripheral blood. CDR3 coding DNA: TGTGCCAGCAGTTTCAGGGCCAACACTGAAGCTTTCTTT. This sequence encodes CASSFRANTEAFF.